Shown below are 14 T cell receptor beta chains from a single sample sequenced in a study of T cell clones after liver transplantation. The protocol was immunoSEQ multiplex PCR, while the TCRdb copy is restricted to in-frame clones and leaves out a portion. This table has roughly 100,000 clones, about 81% appearing once. Sequenced material: CD4+ T cells from blood, taken approximately 4 years after liver transplant. The receptors stem from a human patient who received a liver transplant. Some of these T cells may belong to the graft donor.

The genes are TRBV4-1 and TRBJ2-5, with D perhaps matching TRBD2 (6 bases). CDR3 length: 16 residues. Germline values: CDR1 MGHRA, CDR2 YSYEKL. The V and J ends lost 0 bases and 4 bases respectively, with 15 bases between them. Here the CDR3 DNA reads TGCGCCAGCAGCCAAGATCGGGGAAAAGCGGGAGAGACCCAGTACTTC. This encodes CASSQDRGKAGETQYF.

This clone was observed a few times. The CDR3 bases are TGTGCCAGCAGCTTAATGGGATCGGGGACAGGGAGATTCCTCCACTTT. This sequence encodes CASSLMGSGTGRFLHF. The V call is TRBV7-2, the J call TRBJ1-6, with 9 bases aligning to TRBD1. Looked up from germline, CDR1 is SGHTA and CDR2 is FQGNSA. This CDR3 region has 16 residues. After removal of 2 bases from V and 15 bases from J, the junction contained 14 bases not matched to a gene.

The chain uses TRBV18 and TRBJ2-3, with a possible D match to TRBD2 (5 bases). The CDR3 is 17 amino acids. The germline V gene encodes CDR1 KGHSH and CDR2 LQKENI. V gave up 3 bases and J gave up 1 base, with 17 bases separating them. Here the CDR3 reads CASSPDFGVGGTDTQYF. The CDR3 coding sequence is TGTGCCAGCTCACCGGATTTCGGGGTGGGTGGCACAGATACGCAGTATTTT.

The rearrangement uses TRBV18 and TRBJ2-2; D not certain. V was pared by 1 base and J by 4 bases, with 7 bases between. The CDR3 has 14 amino acids. The germline V gene has CDR1 KGHSH and CDR2 LQKENI. The CDR3 nucleotides read TGTGCCAGCTCACCACTTCCCCTCACCGGGGAGCTGTTTTTT. It translates to CASSPLPLTGELFF.

The genes are TRBV10-1 and TRBJ1-5; D gene uncertain. Trimming shortened V by 7 bases and J by 4 bases, and 17 bases separated the two germline ends. Germline V CDR1 and CDR2: WNHNN, SYGVQD (reference sequence). The CDR3 covers 15 residues. The CDR3 DNA follows: TGCGCCAGCACCTTCGCAGTTCCCGGGAATCAGCCCCAGCATTTT. Translated: CASTFAVPGNQPQHF.

The rearrangement uses TRBV29-1 and TRBJ2-3; 8 bases are a match to TRBD2. The length of the CDR3 is 14 residues. Looked up from germline, CDR1 is SQVTM and CDR2 is ANQGSEA. The trim removed 6 bases at V and 5 bases at J, leaving 10 bases unmatched. The CDR3 DNA is TGCAGCGTCGAAAGAGCGGGAGTGGGAGATACGCAGTATTTT. Protein sequence: CSVERAGVGDTQYF.

This clone was picked up one time. The chain carries TRBV30 and TRBJ1-2; D possibly corresponds to TRBD1 (5 bases). The CDR3 loop spans 11 amino acids. The V gene's germline CDR1 is GTSNPN and CDR2 SVGIG (reference sequence). The V end was cut by 0 bases, the J end by 8 bases, with 7 bases between. CDR3 in amino acids: CAWSVGVGYTF. CDR3 in DNA: TGTGCCTGGAGTGTAGGGGTCGGCTACACCTTC.

This chain uses TRBV28 with TRBJ1-4; D is ambiguous. The V gene lost 3 bases and the J gene lost 1 base, with 6 bases spanning the gap. Germline values: CDR1 MDHEN, CDR2 SYDVKM. CDR3 length: 14 amino acids. The CDR3 loop reads CASSLTGTNEKLFF. CDR3 nucleotide sequence: TGTGCCAGCAGTTTGACGGGAACTAATGAAAAACTGTTTTTT. Filled out from reference TRBV28 and TRBJ1-4, the complete variable domain reads DVKVTQSSRYLVKRTGEKVFLECVQDMDHENMFWYRQDPGLGLRLIYFSYDVKMKEKGDIPEGYSVSREKKERFSLILESASTNQTSMYLCASSLTGTNEKLFFGSGTQLSVL.

This rearrangement joins TRBV7-2 to TRBJ1-6; the D is unclear. The CDR3 runs 11 residues. V lost 6 bases and J 6 bases, leaving 3 bases between the germline ends. Germline CDR1 reads SGHTA; CDR2 reads FQGNSA. The CDR3 nucleotides read TGTGCCAGCAGGAGTAATTCACCCCTCCACTTT. Its translation: CASRSNSPLHF. The full variable domain, its missing parts supplied by reference TRBV7-2 and TRBJ1-6, is GAGVSQSPSNKVTEKGKDVELRCDPISGHTALYWYRQSLGQGLEFLIYFQGNSAPDKSGLPSDRFSAERTGGSVSTLTIQRTQQEDSAVYLCASRSNSPLHFGNGTRLTVT.

This clone was seen only once. The chain couples TRBV4-2 to TRBJ2-7, with 11 bases lining up with TRBD2. CDR3 length: 15 amino acids. Trimming removed 4 bases from V and 1 base from J; junction bases left unmatched: 3. Per the germline V gene, CDR1 is LGHNA and CDR2 is YNFKEQ. The CDR3 DNA is TGTGCCAGCAGCCCGGGGACTAGCGGATCCTACGAGCAGTACTTC. Amino acid sequence: CASSPGTSGSYEQYF.

J is TRBJ1-6 and V is TRBV2; the D gene is possibly TRBD1 (5 bases). Germline V gives CDR1 SNHLY, CDR2 FYNNEI. This CDR3 has 16 residues. Trimming left V 8 bases short and J 1 base short, with 15 bases between. The CDR3 region has the DNA TGTGCCAGCGCCGTGGGGGGTGGGTCCTATAATTCACCCCTCCACTTT. It yields the protein CASAVGGGSYNSPLHF.

The CDR3 nucleotides are TGTGCCAGCAGCTTAAATGCGGGTGTATACAATGAGCAGTTCTTC. Its protein is CASSLNAGVYNEQFF. V and J are TRBV7-9 and TRBJ2-1; D perhaps matches TRBD2 (5 bases). The CDR3 covers 15 residues. V was shortened by 2 bases and J by 4 bases, with 12 bases between the two germline ends. CDR1 and CDR2 from the germline V gene are SEHNR and FQNEAQ (reference sequence). The full variable domain, with the rest looked up from reference TRBV7-9 and TRBJ2-1, is DTGVSQNPRHKITKRGQNVTFRCDPISEHNRLYWYRQTLGQGPEFLTYFQNEAQLEKSRLLSDRFSAERPKGSFSTLEIQRTEQGDSAMYLCASSLNAGVYNEQFFGPGTRLTVL.

J is TRBJ1-3 and V is TRBV27, with a tentative D call TRBD1 (6 bases). The V gene's germline CDR1 is MNHEY and CDR2 SMNVEV (reference sequence). This CDR3 contains 15 residues. The germline V and J ends were trimmed by 4 bases and 2 bases, with 12 bases remaining between them. CDR3 sequence (DNA): TGTGCCAGCAGTTCGGCACAGGGTGCTGGAAACACCATATATTTT. Its translation: CASSSAQGAGNTIYF.

The chain is built from TRBV7-9 and TRBJ1-2; 7 bases are a match to TRBD1. J was trimmed by 8 bases and V by 8 bases; bases with no gene match: 14. The germline CDR1 and CDR2 sequences are SEHNR and FQNEAQ (reference sequence). This CDR3 is 14 amino acids long. CDR3 DNA: TGTGCCAGCGGGGCAGGGGGAGAATATGGCGGCTACACCTTC. Translated: CASGAGGEYGGYTF. Drawing the rest from reference TRBV7-9 and TRBJ1-2, the complete variable domain is DTGVSQNPRHKITKRGQNVTFRCDPISEHNRLYWYRQTLGQGPEFLTYFQNEAQLEKSRLLSDRFSAERPKGSFSTLEIQRTEQGDSAMYLCASGAGGEYGGYTFGSGTRLTVV.